Below, 22 T cell receptor beta chains from the same sample are listed, as sequenced in a study of blood T cell repertoires in COVID-19. Method: immunoSEQ multiplex PCR; TCRdb's copy keeps in-frame clones and lacks some. The table has tens of thousands of clones, roughly 90% seen once; the top ten hold 15% to 20%. Sequencing input: peripheral blood. Every receptor here comes from a woman at least 80 years old with acute or convalescent COVID-19.

The genes are TRBV7-2 and TRBJ2-5, with 8 bases fitting TRBD1. The CDR3 is 15 residues long. V dropped 8 bases and J dropped 2; count of bases not matched to a gene: 10. Germline CDR1 reads SGHTA; CDR2 reads FQGNSA. CDR3 region: CASAPVRGLQETQYF. For the CDR3, the DNA is TGTGCCAGCGCCCCAGTCAGGGGGCTTCAAGAGACCCAGTACTTC.

This clone was seen just once. The gene calls are TRBV6-5 and TRBJ2-5, with 7 bases fitting TRBD2. The germline V gene has CDR1 MNHEY and CDR2 SVGAGI. The V gene end was trimmed by 6 bases and the J gene end by 7 bases; junction bases not matched to a gene: 8. The CDR3 has 13 amino acids. CDR3 in DNA: TGTGCCAGCAGGGGGGGGAGCCGGGCGACCCAGTACTTC. Protein product: CASRGGSRATQYF.

The CDR3, as DNA: TGTGCCAGCAGTACTATAAACGGGGCTGAAGCTTTCTTT. Its protein product is CASSTINGAEAFF. The chain recombines TRBV6-5 with TRBJ1-1; no definite D call. CDR1 and CDR2 from the germline V gene are MNHEY and SVGAGI. Trimming took 5 bases from V and 6 from J, leaving 13 bases between them. The CDR3 has 13 residues.

The V call is TRBV5-1, the J call TRBJ2-5, with D hard to call. CDR1 is SGHRS and CDR2 is YFSETQ in the germline V gene. Trimming shortened V by 0 bases and J by 4 bases, and 13 bases separated the two germline ends. The CDR3 is made up of 15 amino acids. The chain's CDR3 is CASSLELARLETQYF. CDR3 bases: TGCGCCAGCAGCTTGGAGCTGGCGCGGTTAGAGACCCAGTACTTC.

The chain recombines TRBV5-1 with TRBJ2-7, with 8 bases that match TRBD2. The CDR3 is made up of 16 amino acids. In germline, CDR1 is SGHRS, CDR2 YFSETQ. The V gene end was trimmed by 4 bases and the J gene end by 1 base; junction bases not matched to a gene: 10. The CDR3: CASSTTAGGPSYEQYF. The CDR3 DNA follows: TGCGCCAGCAGCACAACCGCGGGGGGCCCTTCCTACGAGCAGTACTTC. Variable domain in full (rest from reference TRBV5-1 and TRBJ2-7): KAGVTQTPRYLIKTRGQQVTLSCSPISGHRSVSWYQQTPGQGLQFLFEYFSETQRNKGNFPGRFSGRQFSNSRSEMNVSTLELGDSALYLCASSTTAGGPSYEQYFGPGTRLTVT.

This clone was counted once. This chain joins TRBV2 and TRBJ2-5; 7 nucleotides agree with TRBD1. The CDR3 is 13 residues long. The V and J ends lost 10 bases and 2 bases, in that order; junction bases with no gene match: 7. The germline gives CDR1 SNHLY, CDR2 FYNNEI. DNA of the CDR3: TGTGCCACCAGAAGGGGACAGCAAGAGACCCAGTACTTC. Its translation: CATRRGQQETQYF.

V usage is TRBV6-5 and J usage is TRBJ1-2; D gene uncertain. Trimming removed 2 bases from V and 1 base from J, with 8 bases in between. This CDR3 has 14 residues. Germline-derived CDR1 and CDR2 are MNHEY and SVGAGI. CDR3 residues: CASSYAGFNYGYTF. DNA of the CDR3: TGTGCCAGCAGTTACGCGGGATTTAACTATGGCTACACCTTC.

Within the sample, this clone is medium-sized. The rearrangement joins TRBV7-3 to TRBJ1-6; weak D call: TRBD1 (6 bases). The V gene's germline CDR1 is SGHTA and CDR2 FQGTGA. Trimming cost V 5 bases and J 7 bases, with 24 bases left between them. The CDR3 is 18 amino acids. Here the CDR3 reads CASSLARGDTRGNSPLHF. CDR3 in DNA: TGTGCCAGCAGCCTCGCTCGAGGGGACACCCGAGGGAATTCACCCCTCCACTTT.

The chain couples TRBV9 to TRBJ2-2; 10 bases fit TRBD1. V lost 0 bases, J lost 5 bases, and 1 base stayed unmatched. Germline V CDR1 and CDR2: SGDLS, YYNGEE. This CDR3 has 15 amino acids. CDR3 nucleotide sequence: TGTGCCAGCAGCGTAGAGGGACAGGGGACCGGGGAGCTGTTTTTT. Translating gives CASSVEGQGTGELFF.

The chain recombines TRBV7-9 with TRBJ1-2, with D maybe TRBD1 (6 bases). V was trimmed by 5 bases and J by 4 bases, leaving 14 bases between them. The germline gives CDR1 SEHNR, CDR2 FQNEAQ (reference sequence). The CDR3 has 14 amino acids. CDR3 DNA sequence: TGTGCCAGCAGCCAGATGGGGGCTGGCTATGGCTACACCTTC. Its protein product is CASSQMGAGYGYTF.

The rearrangement joins TRBV19 to TRBJ1-6, with a possible D match to TRBD1 (5 bases). The CDR3 has 15 residues. Trimming removed 3 bases from V and 7 bases from J, with 13 bases in between. Germline CDR1 reads LNHDA; CDR2 reads SQIVND (reference sequence). CDR3 sequence: CASSITGTENSPLHF. The CDR3 nucleotides read TGTGCCAGTAGTATTACCGGGACTGAGAATTCACCCCTCCACTTT.

The chain has TRBV27 and TRBJ1-4; D is ambiguous. This CDR3 comprises 16 residues. The germline V gene has CDR1 MNHEY and CDR2 SMNVEV (reference sequence). V shed 2 bases and J shed 3 bases, with 13 bases lying between them. The CDR3 reads CASSLLTPGSNEKLFF. CDR3 in DNA: TGTGCCAGCAGTTTACTGACGCCCGGGTCTAATGAAAAACTGTTTTTT.

The rearrangement uses TRBV5-1 and TRBJ1-2; no clear D. The V gene lost 0 bases and the J gene lost 8 bases, with 11 bases spanning the gap. CDR1 is SGHRS, CDR2 YFSETQ, per germline. This CDR3 has 13 amino acids. The CDR3 spells CASSLDAPYGYTF. The DNA for the CDR3 is TGCGCCAGCAGCTTGGATGCTCCCTACGGCTACACCTTC.

The genes are TRBV18 and TRBJ1-4, with D perhaps TRBD1 (6 bases). Trimming left V 3 bases short and J 8 bases short, with 13 bases between. The CDR3 length is 14 residues. The germline V gene has CDR1 KGHSH and CDR2 LQKENI. This chain's CDR3 is CASSPFRTDEKLFF. CDR3 in DNA: TGTGCCAGCTCACCGTTCCGGACAGACGAAAAACTGTTTTTT. Complete variable domain (other parts from reference TRBV18 and TRBJ1-4): NAGVMQNPRHLVRRRGQEARLRCSPMKGHSHVYWYRQLPEEGLKFMVYLQKENIIDESGMPKERFSAEFPKEGPSILRIQQVVRGDSAAYFCASSPFRTDEKLFFGSGTQLSVL.

This chain uses TRBV24-1 with TRBJ1-2; no definite D call. CDR3 size: 15 residues. The ends were cut back, 5 bases at V and 3 bases at J, with 15 bases in the middle. The germline CDR1 and CDR2 sequences are KGHDR and SFDVKD. The CDR3 coding sequence is TGTGCCACCAGTGTTCGGGAGGGCTCAGACTATGGCTACACCTTC. It is translated as CATSVREGSDYGYTF.

This sequence joins TRBV28 and TRBJ1-4; tentatively, D is TRBD1 (5 bases). Per the germline V gene, CDR1 is MDHEN and CDR2 is SYDVKM. Trimming removed 7 bases from V and 5 bases from J, with 20 bases in between. CDR3 length: 16 residues. This chain's CDR3 is CASTLRDGTLNEKLFF. CDR3 nucleotides: TGTGCCAGCACCCTAAGGGACGGGACTCTGAATGAAAAACTGTTTTTT.

The CDR3 DNA reads TGCGCCAGCAGCCAGACAGGGGGCGGACTAAATTACGAGCAGTACTTC. It encodes CASSQTGGGLNYEQYF. The chain couples TRBV4-1 to TRBJ2-7; 10 bases are shared with TRBD1. The CDR3 is 16 residues long. The V and J ends lost 3 bases and 4 bases, in that order; junction bases with no gene match: 9. Germline CDR1 and CDR2: MGHRA and YSYEKL.

The CDR3 loop is CATRGGTGNTEAFF. In DNA, the CDR3 is TGTGCCACCAGAGGCGGGACAGGGAACACTGAAGCTTTCTTT. The chain carries TRBV24-1 and TRBJ1-1; TRBD1 agrees at 8 bases. The CDR3 extends over 14 amino acids. The V gene end was trimmed by 7 bases and the J gene end by 1 base; junction bases not matched to a gene: 4. Germline lookup yields CDR1 KGHDR and CDR2 SFDVKD.

The chain uses TRBV9 and TRBJ2-3; 10 bases agree with TRBD1. The CDR3 consists of 18 residues. CDR1 is SGDLS and CDR2 is YYNGEE in the germline V gene. The V and J ends lost 3 bases and 3 bases, in that order; junction bases with no gene match: 13. CDR3 amino acids: CASSARTGTGDATDTQYF. The CDR3 nucleotides are TGTGCCAGCAGCGCCCGTACCGGGACAGGGGATGCGACAGATACGCAGTATTTT.

This clone counts as medium-sized. This chain joins TRBV2 and TRBJ2-1; 8 nucleotides match TRBD1. This CDR3 has 14 residues. The V segment lost 4 bases and the J segment 8 bases; nucleotides outside the gene matches: 7. CDR1 SNHLY and CDR2 FYNNEI come from the germline V gene. This chain's CDR3 is CASSGTGLGDEQFF. The CDR3 bases are TGTGCCAGCAGTGGGACAGGGCTCGGGGATGAGCAGTTCTTC.

CDR3 in DNA: TGTGCCAGCTCACCATCTTCGGGGAGCACTGAAGCTTTCTTT. Translation: CASSPSSGSTEAFF. This sequence joins TRBV18 and TRBJ1-1; D gene unclear. Germline V gene data show CDR1 as KGHSH and CDR2 as LQKENI. The CDR3 spans 14 residues. Trimming stripped 2 bases from V and 4 bases from J, with 11 bases between.

The chain links TRBV5-4 to TRBJ1-6; possible D gene TRBD1, 5 bases. The germline V gene encodes CDR1 SGHNT and CDR2 YYREEE (reference sequence). Trimming removed 1 base at V and 10 bases at J, with 15 bases between. The CDR3 is made up of 15 amino acids. DNA of the CDR3: TGTGCCAGCAGCTTGTACTCGGGGGTAGGCTCACCCCTCCACTTT. Translated: CASSLYSGVGSPLHF.